The next 28 T cell receptor beta chains were all read from a single sample in a study of blood T cell repertoires in COVID-19. Profiled with immunoSEQ multiplex PCR; TCRdb holds only in-frame clones, not every one. The table lists some 320,000 clones, about 87% of them singletons, with 5.3% in the top ten. Material: PBMCs or T cells enriched from blood (not recorded which). These receptors were taken from a woman aged 25 to 39 who had recovered from COVID-19.

V and J are TRBV6-4 and TRBJ2-7; 8 bases fit TRBD1. Trimming took 7 bases from V and 2 from J; bases not matched to a gene: 4. CDR1 and CDR2 from the germline V gene are MRHNA and SNTAGT. The CDR3 sequence is 13 residues long. Written as DNA, the CDR3 is TGTGCCAGCAACCGGGACAGGCCCTACGAGCAGTACTTC. Its translation is CASNRDRPYEQYF.

V and J are TRBV10-3 and TRBJ1-5; 7 bases are a match to TRBD1. The junction had 5 bases not matched to a gene; V was cut back by 3 bases and J by 9 bases. Germline loops: CDR1 ENHRY, CDR2 SYGVKD. CDR3 size: 13 residues. The CDR3 loop is CAISDQGQWPQHF. The DNA of the CDR3 is TGTGCCATCAGTGACCAGGGACAGTGGCCCCAGCATTTT.

The V call is TRBV9, the J call TRBJ1-1; the match to TRBD1 covers 7 bases. CDR3 size: 16 residues. The trim removed 0 bases at V and 4 bases at J, leaving 9 bases unmatched. CDR1 SGDLS and CDR2 YYNGEE come from the germline V gene. The CDR3 protein is CASSVAADRRATEAFF. CDR3 DNA sequence: TGTGCCAGCAGCGTAGCGGCGGACAGGCGGGCCACTGAAGCTTTCTTT.

This clone was detected only once. The J gene is TRBJ2-2, the V gene TRBV10-3; no firm D call. V lost 11 bases and J 8 bases, leaving 18 bases between the germline ends. Per germline, CDR1 ENHRY and CDR2 SYGVKD. The CDR3 is 13 amino acids. Written as DNA, the CDR3 is TGTGCCGCCCTGGTCGGTAACCAAGGGGAGCTGTTTTTT. It yields the protein CAALVGNQGELFF.

The chain links TRBV7-2 to TRBJ1-1; perhaps TRBD1 as D (5 bases). The V end was cut by 5 bases, the J end by 1 base, with 14 bases between. CDR1 and CDR2 from the germline V gene are SGHTA and FQGNSA. CDR3 length: 15 amino acids. The CDR3 DNA reads TGTGCCAGCAGCATCTCCTTGGGGGGGAACACTGAAGCTTTCTTT. Its translation is CASSISLGGNTEAFF.

This clone was observed a handful of times. This rearrangement joins TRBV11-1 to TRBJ1-2; D possibly corresponds to TRBD1 (5 bases). The germline V gene encodes CDR1 SGHAT and CDR2 FQDESV (reference sequence). The CDR3 is 13 amino acids. V lost 5 bases to trimming and J lost 4 bases, with 11 bases between them. CDR3 bases: TGTGCCAGCAGCCCAGGGCCACTCTATGGCTACACCTTC. Amino acid sequence: CASSPGPLYGYTF. Using reference TRBV11-1 and TRBJ1-2 for the parts outside the CDR3, the full variable domain is EAEVAQSPRYKITEKSQAVAFWCDPISGHATLYWYRQILGQGPELLVQFQDESVVDDSQLPKDRFSAERLKGVDSTLKIQPAELGDSAMYLCASSPGPLYGYTFGSGTRLTVV.

This clone occurred once. The gene calls are TRBV7-3 and TRBJ2-3; D is possibly TRBD2 (7 bases). Trimming removed 4 bases at V and 3 bases at J, with 17 bases between. The CDR3 loop spans 16 amino acids. In germline, CDR1 is SGHTA, CDR2 FQGTGA. This chain's CDR3 is CASSSRAGRGTDTQYF. The CDR3 nucleotides are TGTGCCAGCAGCTCCCGAGCGGGGAGGGGGACAGATACGCAGTATTTT.

V gene TRBV28 combines with J gene TRBJ1-4, with a tentative D call TRBD1 (6 bases). This CDR3 is 14 amino acids long. The V and J ends lost 3 bases and 8 bases respectively, with 13 bases between them. Germline-derived CDR1 and CDR2 are MDHEN and SYDVKM. CDR3 sequence reads: CASSLLQGREKLFF. The CDR3 coding sequence is TGTGCCAGCAGTTTGCTACAGGGAAGGGAAAAACTGTTTTTT.

The chain carries TRBV30 and TRBJ1-1; tentatively, D is TRBD1 (5 bases). The length of the CDR3 is 14 residues. V dropped 8 bases and J dropped 4 bases, with 20 bases sitting between them. Germline-derived CDR1 and CDR2 are GTSNPN and SVGIG (reference sequence). CDR3: CAGTTGGASTEAFF. The CDR3 DNA reads TGTGCCGGCACCACAGGCGGCGCTAGCACTGAAGCTTTCTTT.

The gene calls are TRBV7-9 and TRBJ2-1; D unresolved. V lost 1 base and J 6 bases, leaving 4 bases between the germline ends. CDR1 and CDR2 from the germline V gene are SEHNR and FQNEAQ (reference sequence). The CDR3 has 12 residues. CDR3 DNA sequence: TGTGCCAGCAGCTTAGGAGCCAATGAGCAGTTCTTC. Residues: CASSLGANEQFF.

The chain uses TRBV18 and TRBJ1-1, with no clear D. The germline V and J ends were trimmed by 1 base and 0 bases, with 3 bases remaining between them. There are 13 residues in the CDR3. Germline CDR1 reads KGHSH; CDR2 reads LQKENI. The CDR3: CASSPQLNTEAFF. The CDR3 DNA reads as TGTGCCAGCTCACCACAGCTGAACACTGAAGCTTTCTTT.

This clone was observed once. The J gene is TRBJ2-2, the V gene TRBV27; weak D call: TRBD2 (5 bases). Germline V gene data show CDR1 as MNHEY and CDR2 as SMNVEV (reference sequence). The CDR3 consists of 15 residues. V lost 3 bases, J lost 0 bases, and 8 bases lay in between. Here the CDR3 DNA reads TGTGCCAGCAGTTTTCGACTACCGAACACCGGGGAGCTGTTTTTT. Amino acid sequence: CASSFRLPNTGELFF.

V and J are TRBV9 and TRBJ2-3, with TRBD2 matching 14 bases. Germline values: CDR1 SGDLS, CDR2 YYNGEE. Trimming took 4 bases from V and 2 from J; bases not matched to a gene: 6. The CDR3 has 17 amino acids. For the CDR3, the DNA is TGTGCCAGCAGCCCGCGGACTAGCGGGGGGCACACAGATACGCAGTATTTT. Amino acid sequence: CASSPRTSGGHTDTQYF.

The gene calls are TRBV2 and TRBJ2-1, with a possible D match to TRBD1 (6 bases). The CDR3 extends over 15 amino acids. In germline, CDR1 is SNHLY, CDR2 FYNNEI. Trimming cost V 6 bases and J 2 bases, with 14 bases left between them. This CDR3 reads CASRETGATYNEQFF. CDR3 sequence (DNA): TGTGCCAGCAGGGAGACAGGAGCCACCTACAATGAGCAGTTCTTC.

To note about this clone: The same CDR3 arises from other DNA sequences in this sample as well. V gene TRBV18 combines with J gene TRBJ1-5; D is perhaps TRBD1 (6 bases). The V and J ends lost 6 bases and 4 bases respectively, with 10 bases between them. Germline CDR1 and CDR2: KGHSH and LQKENI. This CDR3 is built from 13 residues. In DNA form, the CDR3 reads TGTGCCAGCTCCCCCGACAGGAATCAGCCCCAGCATTTT. Translation gives CASSPDRNQPQHF.

The J gene is TRBJ2-5, the V gene TRBV6-5; TRBD2 agrees at 8 bases. Germline V CDR1 and CDR2: MNHEY, SVGAGI. CDR3 length equals 15 residues. V gave up 6 bases and J gave up 1 base; unmatched junction bases: 7. The CDR3 loop reads CASRPGGPFQETQYF. In nucleotides, the CDR3 is TGTGCCAGCAGGCCGGGGGGGCCCTTCCAAGAGACCCAGTACTTC.

The chain uses TRBV5-4 and TRBJ2-1; TRBD1 matches 8 bases. V dropped 3 bases and J dropped 7; count of bases not matched to a gene: 6. The germline V gene has CDR1 SGHNT and CDR2 YYREEE (reference sequence). The length of the CDR3 is 14 residues. The CDR3: CASSSTQGANEQFF. The CDR3 DNA reads as TGTGCCAGCAGCTCTACTCAGGGGGCGAATGAGCAGTTCTTC.

In DNA form, the CDR3 reads TGTGCCAGCAGATCGGGCGGGGGTCCGACCTACGAGCAGTACTTC. As protein: CASRSGGGPTYEQYF. This chain uses TRBV6-5 with TRBJ2-7, with 7 bases matching TRBD2. V was pared by 6 bases and J by 2 bases, with 10 bases of the junction left unmatched. Germline V lookup: CDR1 MNHEY, CDR2 SVGAGI. The CDR3 loop spans 15 amino acids.

The J gene is TRBJ2-7, the V gene TRBV29-1, with a weak D call TRBD2 (6 bases). V gave up 3 bases and J gave up 5 bases, with 11 bases separating them. Germline CDR1 reads SQVTM; CDR2 reads ANQGSEA. The CDR3 is 12 residues long. In DNA form, the CDR3 reads TGCAGCGTTGACGGCGGGGTTGACGAGCAGTACTTC. Protein sequence: CSVDGGVDEQYF.

This clone showed up just once. The chain's CDR3 is CASKGRDAQYF. CDR3 DNA sequence: TGTGCCAGCAAGGGGAGGGACGCGCAGTACTTC. The V gene is TRBV12-3 or TRBV12-4, the J gene TRBJ2-7, with 7 bases lining up with TRBD2. The CDR3 runs 11 residues. The trim removed 7 bases at V and 9 bases at J, leaving 6 bases unmatched.

The CDR3 nucleotides are TGTGCCAGCGAGGGACAGGGTAATAAAGCTTTCTTT. Translated: CASEGQGNKAFF. The gene calls are TRBV5-6 and TRBJ1-1, with 9 bases lining up with TRBD1. V was pared by 7 bases and J by 9 bases, with 7 bases of the junction left unmatched. The CDR3 runs to 12 residues. Germline loops: CDR1 SGHDT, CDR2 YYEEEE.

V and J are TRBV2 and TRBJ2-5; 7 bases map to TRBD2. The CDR3 totals 14 residues. The junction had 6 bases not matched to a gene; V was cut back by 6 bases and J by 2 bases. From germline, CDR1 is SNHLY and CDR2 FYNNEI. Here the CDR3 DNA reads TGTGCCAGCAGCGGGACTATCCGACAAGAGACCCAGTACTTC. Its translation is CASSGTIRQETQYF.

The chain links TRBV15 to TRBJ2-1; D is perhaps TRBD2 (7 bases). The CDR3 extends over 18 amino acids. Germline V gene data show CDR1 as LNHNV and CDR2 as YYDKDF (reference sequence). Trimming left V 0 bases short and J 4 bases short, with 19 bases between. CDR3 protein: CATSRDLPGGLFYNEQFF. The DNA of the CDR3 is TGTGCCACCAGCAGAGATCTCCCGGGGGGCCTTTTTTACAATGAGCAGTTCTTC.

The chain couples TRBV9 to TRBJ2-3; 7 nucleotides match TRBD2. This CDR3 has 16 residues. CDR1 is SGDLS and CDR2 is YYNGEE in the germline V gene. V lost 0 bases to trimming and J lost 6 bases; unmatched junction nucleotides: 10. The CDR3 loop is CASSVDPAGQRDTQYF. CDR3 coding DNA: TGTGCCAGCAGCGTAGATCCAGCGGGGCAGAGGGATACGCAGTATTTT.

A few counts support this clone. V gene TRBV28 combines with J gene TRBJ1-5, with D possibly TRBD1 on 6 matching bases. The CDR3 sequence is 16 residues long. The germline V gene encodes CDR1 MDHEN and CDR2 SYDVKM. Trimming removed 5 bases from V and 7 bases from J, with 21 bases in between. In DNA form, the CDR3 reads TGTGCCAGCAGTCTTGCGGGGGGGGCCAACGGCCAGCCCCAGCATTTT. This encodes CASSLAGGANGQPQHF.

A single count supports this clone. The chain combines TRBV5-1 with TRBJ2-3; maybe TRBD1 (5 bases). From germline, CDR1 is SGHRS and CDR2 YFSETQ. Trimming took off 5 bases at V and 4 bases at J, with 20 bases between the two ends. This CDR3 has 16 amino acids. For the CDR3, the DNA is TGCGCCAGCAGACGTAAAGGGGTAATGTGGGCAGATACGCAGTATTTT. Translating it yields CASRRKGVMWADTQYF.

The chain recombines TRBV5-1 with TRBJ2-2; perhaps TRBD1 as D (6 bases). The CDR3 is 15 amino acids. V dropped 6 bases and J dropped 3 bases, with 15 bases sitting between them. Germline V CDR1 and CDR2: SGHRS, YFSETQ. CDR3 DNA sequence: TGCGCCAGCAAGGGACACAACCTAGACACCGGGGAGCTGTTTTTT. It codes for CASKGHNLDTGELFF. Combining the CDR3 with reference TRBV5-1 and TRBJ2-2 gives the whole variable domain KAGVTQTPRYLIKTRGQQVTLSCSPISGHRSVSWYQQTPGQGLQFLFEYFSETQRNKGNFPGRFSGRQFSNSRSEMNVSTLELGDSALYLCASKGHNLDTGELFFGEGSRLTVL.

The J gene is TRBJ2-3, the V gene TRBV7-9, with 8 bases lining up with TRBD2. J gave up 0 bases and V 4 bases, and 15 bases lay outside the gene matches. Germline assignment: CDR1 SEHNR and CDR2 FQNEAQ (reference sequence). There are 19 residues in the CDR3. The CDR3 DNA reads TGTGCCAGCAGCTACCAAGGAGTAGCGGGGTGGTTGAGCACAGATACGCAGTATTTT. Protein: CASSYQGVAGWLSTDTQYF.